A single count supports the clone carrying this T cell receptor beta chain. There are 15 residues in the CDR3. The germline V gene encodes CDR1 MGHRA and CDR2 YSYEKL. V was trimmed by 1 base and J by 1 base, leaving 7 bases between them. As the template, RNA transcripts were used to amplify TCR beta CDR3 regions. First-round RT-PCR with HTBI primers preceded a second-round multiplex PCR. In TCRdb, the multiplex PCR reads were re-called with MiXCR into one record per CDR3 protein. The sample lists about 1.1 million distinct CDR3 sequences; approximately 35% were seen once. The data stem from a study of Graves' ophthalmopathy and Graves' hyperthyroidism.

The genes are TRBV4-1 and TRBJ2-2; D call uncertain. This clonotype was obtained from an adult man with Graves' hyperthyroidism. The sequenced sample was peripheral blood or thyroid tissue (not recorded which). This CDR3 reads CASSQVSRNTGELFF. The CDR3 coding sequence is TGCGCCAGCAGCCAAGTGTCGCGGAACACCGGGGAGCTGTTTTTT.